This record covers a single TCR beta chain. These data originate in a study of blood T cell repertoires in COVID-19. Study details: From T cells, B-cell-depleted T cells, or PBMCs came the material, which was cDNA or gDNA.

Enrolled through a virtual design, the participants were between 18 and 89 years of age and came from 24 US areas. In the original processing: The authors estimated nucleated cell counts from reference gene primer amplification. TCRdb's copy holds only in-frame clones and misses some; the assay was immunoSEQ multiplex PCR. V, J and clone size are those of that table, while D and trimming were read from the DNA. The table has 300,000 to 400,000 clones, roughly 85% seen once; the top ten hold about 2%. The specimen was PBMCs or T cells enriched from blood (not recorded which). The receptor was derived from a woman aged 30 to 39 who had been exposed to COVID-19.

The DNA for the CDR3 is TGTGCCAGTAGTGAGACAGGGATGGCTAGCACAGATACGCAGTATTTT. It yields the protein CASSETGMASTDTQYF. J is TRBJ2-3 and V is TRBV19, with 7 bases fitting TRBD1. This CDR3 contains 16 residues. The junction had 8 bases not matched to a gene; V was cut back by 5 bases and J by 0 bases. Germline V gives CDR1 LNHDA, CDR2 SQIVND (reference sequence). Full variable domain (outside the CDR3, taken from reference TRBV19 and TRBJ2-3): DGGITQSPKYLFRKEGQNVTLSCEQNLNHDAMYWYRQDPGQGLRLIYYSQIVNDFQKGDIAEGYSVSREKKESFPLTVTSAQKNPTAFYLCASSETGMASTDTQYFGPGTRLTVL.